A single sample gave rise to the 21 T cell receptor beta chains below, sequenced in a study of blood T cell repertoires in COVID-19 (dated by TCRdb to about 2020). Libraries were prepared through the immunoSEQ multiplex PCR assay. TCRdb mirrors the immuneACCESS table, restricted to in-frame sequences. Some clones are absent from its copies; in checked studies, under half trace to an unresolved V gene, and the reason for the others is unknown. The sample has hundreds of thousands of clones on record, around 84% of them singletons. Jointly, the top ten make up about 17% of the sample. The specimen sequenced was PBMCs or T cells enriched from blood (not recorded which). The receptors come from a man in his forties who had recovered from COVID-19.

V is TRBV5-6 and J is TRBJ2-2; perhaps TRBD1 as D (6 bases). Germline V gene lookup returns CDR1 SGHDT and CDR2 YYEEEE. Trimming stripped 0 bases from V and 4 bases from J, with 16 bases between. The CDR3 covers 17 residues. CDR3 nucleotide sequence: TGTGCCAGCAGCTTGGCTGGGCAGGGGTATGTCACCGGGGAGCTGTTTTTT. It yields the protein CASSLAGQGYVTGELFF.

The chain combines TRBV4-1 with TRBJ2-7, with D perhaps matching TRBD2 (5 bases). Per the germline V gene, CDR1 is MGHRA and CDR2 is YSYEKL. This CDR3 is 13 amino acids long. V was clipped by 0 bases and J by 6 bases, with 9 bases between them. The CDR3 DNA follows: TGCGCCAGCAGCCAAGAGTCCGCGGGCGAGCAGTACTTC. Its translation is CASSQESAGEQYF.

The rearrangement joins TRBV7-9 to TRBJ2-7; 11 bases are a match to TRBD2. CDR3 size: 15 residues. Looked up from germline, CDR1 is SEHNR and CDR2 is FQNEAQ (reference sequence). V lost 5 bases, J lost 7 bases, and 10 bases stayed unmatched. The CDR3 sequence is CASSLRTSGPLEQYF. The CDR3 DNA reads TGTGCCAGCAGCCTCCGGACTAGCGGGCCATTGGAGCAGTACTTC.

The CDR3 sequence: CAIRQRGLGSYNEQFF. The CDR3 DNA is TGTGCCATCCGGCAGAGAGGGTTAGGCTCCTACAATGAGCAGTTCTTC. The chain links TRBV10-3 to TRBJ2-1, with a tentative D call TRBD2 (5 bases). The V end lost 8 bases, the J end lost 0 bases, and 17 bases lay between the germline ends. The germline V gene encodes CDR1 ENHRY and CDR2 SYGVKD. The CDR3 runs 16 residues.

The chain combines TRBV10-3 with TRBJ1-3, with 7 bases lining up with TRBD1. The germline CDR1 and CDR2 sequences are ENHRY and SYGVKD. V was pared by 6 bases and J by 4 bases, with 6 bases of the junction left unmatched. CDR3 length: 14 amino acids. CDR3 bases: TGTGCCATCAGATCGACAGGGATCGGAAACACCATATATTTT. Residues: CAIRSTGIGNTIYF.

On this clone: The sample has other DNA sequences that encode this CDR3 too. The CDR3: CASSSTVNTEAFF. CDR3 bases: TGTGCCAGCAGCTCTACGGTGAACACTGAAGCTTTCTTT. The rearrangement uses TRBV7-3 and TRBJ1-1; D is undetermined. V lost 4 bases to trimming and J lost 0 bases, with 6 bases between them. This CDR3 is built from 13 residues. Germline V gives CDR1 SGHTA, CDR2 FQGTGA. Looking up the rest from reference TRBV7-3 and TRBJ1-1 gives the full variable domain: GAGVSQTPSNKVTEKGKYVELRCDPISGHTALYWYRQSLGQGPEFLIYFQGTGAADDSGLPNDRFFAVRPEGSVSTLKIQRTERGDSAVYLCASSSTVNTEAFFGQGTRLTVV.

The chain joins TRBV24-1 to TRBJ2-7, with TRBD2 identical over 11 bases. Germline V CDR1 and CDR2: KGHDR, SFDVKD. V was clipped by 2 bases and J by 4 bases; unmatched bases: 3. The CDR3 totals 15 residues. The CDR3 is CATSDSLAGGYEQYF. In DNA form, the CDR3 reads TGTGCCACCAGTGATTCTTTAGCGGGAGGGTACGAGCAGTACTTC.

The chain links TRBV6-5 to TRBJ2-1, with 8 bases aligning to TRBD2. The CDR3 is 16 residues long. Germline-derived CDR1 and CDR2 are MNHEY and SVGAGI. The V gene end was trimmed by 0 bases and the J gene end by 0 bases; junction bases not matched to a gene: 1. The CDR3 spells CASSYSSGSSYNEQFF. CDR3 DNA sequence: TGTGCCAGCAGTTACTCAAGCGGGAGCTCCTACAATGAGCAGTTCTTC.

DNA of the CDR3: TGTGCCAGCAGCCAAGATTGGACAGCCTCTGGAAACACCATATATTTT. This translates into CASSQDWTASGNTIYF. The rearrangement uses TRBV4-2 and TRBJ1-3, with D possibly TRBD1 on 6 matching bases. This CDR3 region has 16 residues. From germline, CDR1 is LGHNA and CDR2 YNFKEQ. Trimming left V 0 bases short and J 0 bases short, with 9 bases between.

J is TRBJ2-7 and V is TRBV30, with D perhaps matching TRBD1 (5 bases). The CDR3 has 13 amino acids. CDR1 and CDR2 (germline): GTSNPN, SVGIG (reference sequence). The V and J ends lost 2 bases and 3 bases respectively, with 11 bases between them. CDR3 sequence (DNA): TGTGCCTGGAGTCAAGGGGTGGGCTACGAGCAGTACTTC. It specifies CAWSQGVGYEQYF.

The chain is built from TRBV14 and TRBJ1-2; no definite D call. Trimming cost V 0 bases and J 8 bases, with 10 bases left between them. This CDR3 comprises 13 residues. Germline lookup yields CDR1 SGHDN and CDR2 FVKESK. This chain's CDR3 is CASSQDRVRGYTF. The CDR3 region has the DNA TGTGCCAGCAGCCAAGATCGGGTCCGGGGCTACACCTTC.

The genes are TRBV30 and TRBJ2-2; TRBD1 matches 8 bases. V dropped 0 bases and J dropped 6; count of bases not matched to a gene: 3. The germline V gene has CDR1 GTSNPN and CDR2 SVGIG (reference sequence). CDR3 length: 14 residues. The CDR3 DNA sequence: TGTGCCTGGAGTGTAACAGGGGGACCCGGGGAGCTGTTTTTT. Its protein product is CAWSVTGGPGELFF.

The chain's CDR3 is CSVAAGINTEAFF. In DNA form, the CDR3 reads TGCAGCGTTGCGGCAGGGATTAACACTGAAGCTTTCTTT. This chain links TRBV29-1 with TRBJ1-1; the D gene is possibly TRBD1 (5 bases). Germline V gives CDR1 SQVTM, CDR2 ANQGSEA. The CDR3 has 13 amino acids. V was pared by 4 bases and J by 2 bases, with 11 bases between.

The chain couples TRBV30 to TRBJ1-4; 7 nucleotides line up with TRBD1. The CDR3 is 14 amino acids. The germline V gene encodes CDR1 GTSNPN and CDR2 SVGIG (reference sequence). V lost 0 bases, J lost 8 bases, and 6 bases stayed unmatched. For the CDR3, the DNA is TGTGCCTGGAGTGTACGCAGGGGGAGGGAAAAACTGTTTTTT. This codes for CAWSVRRGREKLFF.

V gene TRBV18 combines with J gene TRBJ2-5; perhaps TRBD2 as D (6 bases). Germline lookup yields CDR1 KGHSH and CDR2 LQKENI. The CDR3 is 14 amino acids. The V and J ends lost 0 bases and 4 bases respectively, with 9 bases between them. Here the CDR3 DNA reads TGTGCCAGCTCACCACCGGTCGGGAGAGAGACCCAGTACTTC. Translated: CASSPPVGRETQYF.

The rearrangement joins TRBV5-1 to TRBJ2-1; possible D gene TRBD2, 5 bases. Germline V gene lookup returns CDR1 SGHRS and CDR2 YFSETQ. The CDR3 is 15 residues long. V lost 1 base and J lost 4, with 12 bases in between. The CDR3 reads CASSLSSRLYNEQFF. The DNA of the CDR3 is TGCGCCAGCAGCTTGTCTAGCCGCCTTTACAATGAGCAGTTCTTC.

As to this clone: Other DNA sequences of this sample code for an identical CDR3. The chain links TRBV19 to TRBJ2-7; 11 bases align to TRBD1. V shed 6 bases and J 0 bases; nucleotides not matched to a gene: 7. From germline, CDR1 is LNHDA and CDR2 SQIVND (reference sequence). This CDR3 contains 16 residues. The CDR3: CASSPSGTGGSYEQYF. CDR3 nucleotide sequence: TGTGCCAGTAGCCCCTCCGGGACAGGGGGCTCCTACGAGCAGTACTTC.

V is TRBV24-1 and J is TRBJ2-1; D might be TRBD1 (5 bases). Germline-derived CDR1 and CDR2 are KGHDR and SFDVKD. The length of the CDR3 is 15 residues. V shed 1 base and J shed 5 bases, with 11 bases lying between them. The CDR3 nucleotides read TGTGCCACCAGTGATTTCGATAGGACAAACAATGAGCAGTTCTTC. Translating gives CATSDFDRTNNEQFF.

The rearrangement joins TRBV3-1 (or the pseudogene TRBV3-2) to TRBJ2-5, with 12 bases lining up with TRBD2. V gave up 6 bases and J gave up 1 base; unmatched junction bases: 3. Germline V lookup: CDR1 LGHDT, CDR2 YNNKEL (reference sequence). CDR3 length: 15 amino acids. CDR3 sequence: CASSTSGRFQETQYF. The CDR3 DNA follows: TGTGCCAGCAGTACTAGCGGGAGGTTCCAAGAGACCCAGTACTTC.

The V and J genes are TRBV19 and TRBJ2-5; the match to TRBD1 covers 9 bases. The CDR3 is 15 residues long. J was trimmed by 4 bases and V by 4 bases; bases with no gene match: 7. Germline-derived CDR1 and CDR2 are LNHDA and SQIVND (reference sequence). CDR3: CASSKARDRVETQYF. The CDR3 DNA sequence: TGTGCCAGTAGTAAGGCTCGGGACAGGGTAGAGACCCAGTACTTC.

About this clone itself: Germline is not matched at one junction end, which may reflect a read error. V gene TRBV25-1 combines with J gene TRBJ1-2; unclear D gene. The CDR3 spans 11 residues. Germline CDR1 is MGHDK and CDR2 is SYGVNS. DNA for the CDR3: TGTGCCAGCAGTGGCGCCGGGGTCTTAAACTTC. The encoded protein is CASSGAGVLNF.